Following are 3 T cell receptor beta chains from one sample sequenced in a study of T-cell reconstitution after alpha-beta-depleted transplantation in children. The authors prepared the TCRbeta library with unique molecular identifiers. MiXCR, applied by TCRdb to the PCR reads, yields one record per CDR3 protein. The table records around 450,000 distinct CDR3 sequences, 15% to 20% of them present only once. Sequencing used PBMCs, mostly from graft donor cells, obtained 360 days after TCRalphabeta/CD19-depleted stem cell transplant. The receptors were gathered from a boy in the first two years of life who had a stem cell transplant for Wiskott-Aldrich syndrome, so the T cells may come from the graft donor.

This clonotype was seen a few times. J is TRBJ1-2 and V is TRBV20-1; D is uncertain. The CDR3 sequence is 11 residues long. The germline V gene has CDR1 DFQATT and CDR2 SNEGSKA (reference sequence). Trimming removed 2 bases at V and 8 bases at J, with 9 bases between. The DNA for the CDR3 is TGCAGTGCTAGAAACGCTATGGGCTACACCTTC. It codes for CSARNAMGYTF.

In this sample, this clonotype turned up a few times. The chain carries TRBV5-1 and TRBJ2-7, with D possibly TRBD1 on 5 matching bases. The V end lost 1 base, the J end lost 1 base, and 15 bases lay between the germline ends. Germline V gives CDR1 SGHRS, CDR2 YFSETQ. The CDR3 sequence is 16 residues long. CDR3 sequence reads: CASSLNSMDKSYEQYF. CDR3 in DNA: TGCGCCAGCAGCTTGAACAGCATGGACAAATCCTACGAGCAGTACTTC.

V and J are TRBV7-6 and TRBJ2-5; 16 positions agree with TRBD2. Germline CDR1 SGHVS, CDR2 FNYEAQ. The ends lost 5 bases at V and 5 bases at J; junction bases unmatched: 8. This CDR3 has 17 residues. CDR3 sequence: CASSQLGLAGGGETQYF. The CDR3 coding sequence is TGTGCCAGCAGCCAGCTGGGACTAGCGGGAGGGGGTGAGACCCAGTACTTC. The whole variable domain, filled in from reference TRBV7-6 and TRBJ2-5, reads GAGVSQSPRYKVTKRGQDVALRCDPISGHVSLYWYRQALGQGPEFLTYFNYEAQQDKSGLPNDRFSAERPEGSISTLTIQRTEQRDSAMYRCASSQLGLAGGGETQYFGPGTRLLVL.